Shown below are 19 T cell receptor beta chains from a single sample sequenced in a study of blood T cell repertoires in COVID-19. The table came from immunoSEQ multiplex PCR; TCRdb's copy has only in-frame clones and leaves some out. This table has 95,000 to 100,000 clones, roughly 80% appearing once. The sequenced sample consisted of peripheral blood. These receptors were collected from a woman older than 75 with acute or convalescent COVID-19.

The chain carries TRBV11-2 and TRBJ2-5; 12 bases match TRBD2. Germline CDR1 SGHAT, CDR2 FQNNGV. The V and J ends lost 4 bases and 7 bases, in that order; junction bases with no gene match: 10. The CDR3 runs 16 residues. DNA of the CDR3: TGTGCCAGCAGCTATCAACTAGCGGGGGGACAGGGGACCCAGTACTTC. Residues: CASSYQLAGGQGTQYF.

The chain links TRBV6-2 or TRBV6-3 to TRBJ1-3, with D unresolved. This CDR3 has 13 residues. Germline assignment: CDR1 MNHEY and CDR2 SVGEGT. The V and J ends lost 4 bases and 2 bases respectively, with 6 bases between them. The CDR3, as DNA: TGTGCCAGCAGTTCCGGGACTGGAAACACCATATATTTT. It codes for CASSSGTGNTIYF.

The chain is built from TRBV11-2 and TRBJ1-4; 9 bases are a match to TRBD1. Trimming at V came to 0 bases and at J to 11 bases, leaving 4 bases not matched to a gene. The CDR3 is 14 residues long. Germline V CDR1 and CDR2: SGHAT, FQNNGV. This chain's CDR3 is CASSLEPTGGKLFF. The CDR3 DNA sequence: TGTGCCAGCAGCTTAGAACCGACAGGGGGTAAACTGTTTTTT.

This clone was recorded a few times. This chain uses TRBV4-2 with TRBJ1-2; 7 bases match TRBD1. CDR3 length: 14 amino acids. In germline, CDR1 is LGHNA, CDR2 YNFKEQ. Trimming cost V 4 bases and J 7 bases; bases outside gene matches: 9. This CDR3 is CASSPGQWEAGYTF. CDR3 coding DNA: TGTGCCAGCAGCCCGGGACAGTGGGAGGCTGGCTACACCTTC.

This clone has more than one count but fewer than ten. The J gene is TRBJ1-2, the V gene TRBV5-6; 12 bases are shared with TRBD1. The CDR3 totals 15 residues. The germline V gene encodes CDR1 SGHDT and CDR2 YYEEEE. V was pared by 4 bases and J by 9 bases, with 10 bases of the junction left unmatched. Written as DNA, the CDR3 is TGTGCCAGCAGCCCCGGGACAGGGGGCGCGACAAGCTACACCTTC. The encoded protein is CASSPGTGGATSYTF. The variable domain in full, with the rest retrieved from reference TRBV5-6 and TRBJ1-2, is DAGVTQSPTHLIKTRGQQVTLRCSPKSGHDTVSWYQQALGQGPQFIFQYYEEEERQRGNFPDRFSGHQFPNYSSELNVNALLLGDSALYLCASSPGTGGATSYTFGSGTRLTVV.

This chain connects TRBV19 to TRBJ1-1; 9 positions agree with TRBD1. Losses at the gene ends were 3 bases for V and 0 bases for J; bases not matched to a gene: 8. Per germline, CDR1 LNHDA and CDR2 SQIVND (reference sequence). This CDR3 is 17 amino acids long. The chain's CDR3 is CASSMGGTGLLNTEAFF. In DNA, the CDR3 is TGTGCCAGTAGTATGGGGGGGACAGGGCTATTGAACACTGAAGCTTTCTTT.

This clone has a handful of counts. The chain is built from TRBV5-1 and TRBJ2-6, with 7 bases aligning to TRBD1. Losses at the gene ends were 4 bases for V and 0 bases for J; bases not matched to a gene: 7. Germline V gene data show CDR1 as SGHRS and CDR2 as YFSETQ. The CDR3 loop spans 17 amino acids. CDR3 coding DNA: TGCGCCAGCAGCAGGGGACAGACTCCCTCTGGGGCCAACGTCCTGACTTTC. The encoded protein is CASSRGQTPSGANVLTF.

The chain couples TRBV15 to TRBJ2-5; D is unresolved. CDR1 and CDR2 from the germline V gene are LNHNV and YYDKDF (reference sequence). The CDR3 length is 14 residues. The V and J ends lost 0 bases and 2 bases respectively, with 7 bases between them. The CDR3 DNA is TGTGCCACCAGCAGAGATATCGGTCAAGAGACCCAGTACTTC. Residues: CATSRDIGQETQYF.

V is TRBV5-1 and J is TRBJ2-7, with 8 bases fitting TRBD2. CDR3 length: 15 amino acids. In germline, CDR1 is SGHRS, CDR2 YFSETQ. V shed 5 bases and J 3 bases; nucleotides not matched to a gene: 10. This CDR3 reads CASRSGGGPLYEQYF. The CDR3 DNA reads TGCGCCAGCAGATCGGGAGGGGGACCCCTCTACGAGCAGTACTTC.

CDR3: CASSGATGFYGYTF. CDR3 sequence (DNA): TGTGCCAGCAGCGGAGCGACAGGGTTCTATGGCTACACCTTC. This rearrangement joins TRBV9 to TRBJ1-2; 7 positions agree with TRBD1. Germline loops: CDR1 SGDLS, CDR2 YYNGEE. V lost 3 bases, J lost 4 bases, and 6 bases stayed unmatched. This CDR3 region has 14 residues.

V is TRBV10-1 and J is TRBJ2-3; 10 bases line up with TRBD1. Looked up from germline, CDR1 is WNHNN and CDR2 is SYGVQD (reference sequence). With 5 bases clipped from V and 2 bases from J, the junction kept 7 bases outside the gene matches. CDR3 size: 16 residues. Here the CDR3 reads CASSRPGQGLTDTQYF. In DNA, the CDR3 is TGCGCCAGCAGTCGTCCGGGACAGGGGCTCACAGATACGCAGTATTTT.

The genes are TRBV11-2 and TRBJ2-1; 8 positions agree with TRBD1. With 3 bases clipped from V and 5 bases from J, the junction kept 6 bases outside the gene matches. This CDR3 has 15 residues. CDR1 and CDR2 from the germline V gene are SGHAT and FQNNGV. Here the CDR3 reads CASSLGQEAHNEQFF. In DNA, the CDR3 is TGTGCCAGCAGCTTGGGACAGGAGGCACACAATGAGCAGTTCTTC.

The chain recombines TRBV5-1 with TRBJ2-7; a weak D match, TRBD1 (7 bases). Per the germline V gene, CDR1 is SGHRS and CDR2 is YFSETQ. Between the trimmed V and J ends, which lost 2 bases and 6 bases, there was a span of 18 bases. The CDR3 sequence is 15 residues long. CDR3: CASSFQETGRFEQYV. CDR3 nucleotides: TGCGCCAGCAGCTTTCAGGAGACAGGGAGGTTCGAGCAGTACGTC.

The chain links TRBV28 to TRBJ1-1, with 9 bases that match TRBD1. The CDR3 totals 14 residues. Germline CDR1 is MDHEN and CDR2 is SYDVKM. Trimming cost V 6 bases and J 5 bases; bases outside gene matches: 7. The CDR3 here is CASRTTGGGTEAFF. Here the CDR3 DNA reads TGTGCCAGCAGAACGACAGGGGGAGGGACTGAAGCTTTCTTT.

The chain is built from TRBV5-5 and TRBJ1-1; no clear D. V was pared by 0 bases and J by 4 bases, with 10 bases between. From germline, CDR1 is SGHKS and CDR2 YYEKEE (reference sequence). The CDR3 has 14 residues. DNA for the CDR3: TGTGCCAGCAGCTTGGGACTTCTGGGCACTGAAGCTTTCTTT. Translated, it gives CASSLGLLGTEAFF.

This chain connects TRBV29-1 to TRBJ2-2; 10 bases fit TRBD1. The germline V gene encodes CDR1 SQVTM and CDR2 ANQGSEA. J lost 4 bases, V lost 2 bases, and 7 bases had no gene match. CDR3 length: 16 amino acids. In DNA, the CDR3 is TGCAGCGTTGAACAGACAGGGGGCCAGGGCACCGGGGAGCTGTTTTTT. Translating gives CSVEQTGGQGTGELFF.

This sequence joins TRBV19 and TRBJ1-2; 9 bases agree with TRBD1. The CDR3 consists of 14 residues. Losses at the gene ends were 2 bases for V and 5 bases for J; bases not matched to a gene: 3. Germline V gene data show CDR1 as LNHDA and CDR2 as SQIVND (reference sequence). CDR3 protein: CASSISTGGYGYTF. In nucleotides, the CDR3 is TGTGCCAGTAGTATATCGACAGGGGGATATGGCTACACCTTC.

This clone was seen a single time. V is TRBV28 and J is TRBJ1-2, with D perhaps matching TRBD1 (6 bases). Looked up from germline, CDR1 is MDHEN and CDR2 is SYDVKM. This CDR3 contains 15 residues. Trimming stripped 7 bases from V and 4 bases from J, with 19 bases between. CDR3 sequence: CASINGQGLAYGYTF. The DNA for the CDR3 is TGTGCCAGCATAAACGGGCAGGGGCTAGCCTATGGCTACACCTTC.

This rearrangement joins TRBV7-9 to TRBJ2-1; D is ambiguous. Germline CDR1 reads SEHNR; CDR2 reads FQNEAQ (reference sequence). The CDR3 is 13 amino acids. The ends were cut back, 2 bases at V and 10 bases at J, with 12 bases in the middle. CDR3 in DNA: TGTGCCAGCAGCTTATCCAGGAAAGACGAGCAGTTCTTC. Translating gives CASSLSRKDEQFF. Using reference TRBV7-9 and TRBJ2-1 for the parts outside the CDR3, the full variable domain is DTGVSQNPRHKITKRGQNVTFRCDPISEHNRLYWYRQTLGQGPEFLTYFQNEAQLEKSRLLSDRFSAERPKGSFSTLEIQRTEQGDSAMYLCASSLSRKDEQFFGPGTRLTVL.